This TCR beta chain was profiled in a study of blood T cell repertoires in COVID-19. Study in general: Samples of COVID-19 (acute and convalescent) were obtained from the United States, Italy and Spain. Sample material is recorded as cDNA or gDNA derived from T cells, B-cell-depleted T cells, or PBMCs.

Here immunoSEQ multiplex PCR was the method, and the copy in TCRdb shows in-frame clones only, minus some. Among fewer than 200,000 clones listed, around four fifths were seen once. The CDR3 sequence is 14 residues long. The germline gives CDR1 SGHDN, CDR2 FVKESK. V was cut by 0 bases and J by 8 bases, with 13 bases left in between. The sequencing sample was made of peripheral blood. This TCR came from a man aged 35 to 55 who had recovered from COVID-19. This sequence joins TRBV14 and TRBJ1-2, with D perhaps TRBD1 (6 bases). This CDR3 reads CASSQETGTFGYTF. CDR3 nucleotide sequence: TGTGCCAGCAGCCAAGAAACAGGGACCTTCGGCTACACCTTC.